This paragraph reports one T cell receptor (beta chain). Antigen specificity is unknown. The source material, RNA transcripts, was used to amplify TCR beta CDR3 regions. The study used the HTBI primer set for a first-round RT-PCR of the TCR CDR3. TCRdb analysed the multiplex PCR reads with MiXCR anew, one entry per CDR3 protein. The sample consists of about 600,000 distinct CDR3 sequences, roughly 16% of them appearing once. The study excluded patients with uncontrolled infection, other autoimmune disease, pregnancy or lactation. For the diagnoses, clinical symptoms, serum thyroxine and TRAb, thyroid ultrasound and orbital computed tomography were used. These data originate in a study of T cells in Graves' hyperthyroidism and ophthalmopathy. Study as a whole: Before any treatment, at initial diagnosis, peripheral blood was collected.

General observations from the study: Most expanded thyroid clonotypes above 0.001 recurred in blood.

Germline V gene lookup returns CDR1 SQVTM and CDR2 ANQGSEA. The CDR3 covers 14 residues. V lost 1 base to trimming and J lost 3 bases; unmatched junction nucleotides: 5. J is TRBJ1-2 and V is TRBV29-1, with TRBD1 matching over 7 bases. Sequencing input: blood. The TCR was taken from a woman aged 40 to 55 with Graves' ophthalmopathy. DNA of the CDR3: TGCAGCGTTGAAGCGACAGGGAGCGACTATGGCTACACCTTC. Translated, it gives CSVEATGSDYGYTF.